A single sample gave rise to the 15 T cell receptor beta chains below, sequenced in a study of siplizumab effects on memory and regulatory T cells. TCRdb keeps only in-frame clones here, not all; method: immunoSEQ multiplex PCR. The sample lists 100,000 or so clones; approximately 91% were seen once. Sequencing input: CD4+ T cells sorted from blood. These receptors all come from a human donor in good health.

The DNA of the CDR3 is TGTGCCAGCAGCCCACAGCCAGGGACAGACCATGGCTACACCTTC. Amino acids: CASSPQPGTDHGYTF. The V and J genes are TRBV11-2 and TRBJ1-2; 7 positions match TRBD1. Germline V lookup: CDR1 SGHAT, CDR2 FQNNGV. V lost 5 bases, J lost 6 bases, and 12 bases stayed unmatched. The CDR3 spans 15 residues.

The chain recombines TRBV27 with TRBJ2-1; 12 bases align to TRBD2. The germline V gene encodes CDR1 MNHEY and CDR2 SMNVEV (reference sequence). The V gene end was trimmed by 2 bases and the J gene end by 8 bases; junction bases not matched to a gene: 7. The CDR3 covers 16 residues. CDR3 nucleotides: TGTGCCAGCAGTTTACCTCCTAGCGGGGGGGCCGATGAGCAGTTCTTC. Translated: CASSLPPSGGADEQFF.

This clone was detected only a few times. The V call is TRBV7-9, the J call TRBJ1-6; a possible D gene is TRBD1 (5 bases). Germline V gene lookup returns CDR1 SEHNR and CDR2 FQNEAQ (reference sequence). Trimming pared 5 bases from V and 6 bases from J, leaving 11 bases between. This CDR3 region has 14 residues. The CDR3 region has the DNA TGTGCCAGCAGCCCGGGACCGACTAATTCACCCCTCCACTTT. It specifies CASSPGPTNSPLHF.

V and J are TRBV29-1 and TRBJ2-3; D is unclear. Between the trimmed V and J ends, which lost 5 bases and 3 bases, there was a span of 12 bases. Per the germline V gene, CDR1 is SQVTM and CDR2 is ANQGSEA. The CDR3 totals 13 residues. CDR3 sequence reads: CSVKSRLTDTQYF. The CDR3 bases are TGCAGCGTTAAGTCTAGGTTAACAGATACGCAGTATTTT.

The chain is built from TRBV30 and TRBJ2-2; no firm D call. Trimming left V 0 bases short and J 1 base short, with 12 bases between. The germline gives CDR1 GTSNPN, CDR2 SVGIG (reference sequence). This CDR3 comprises 16 residues. The DNA for the CDR3 is TGTGCCTGGAGTGTCAGTAGTCAGCTGAACACCGGGGAGCTGTTTTTT. Translating it yields CAWSVSSQLNTGELFF.

This CDR3 is CASSQALSSGANVLTF. CDR3 DNA sequence: TGCGCCAGCAGCCAGGCCCTATCCTCTGGGGCCAACGTCCTGACTTTC. The gene calls are TRBV4-3 and TRBJ2-6; D is undetermined. CDR3 length: 16 residues. Trimming shortened V by 3 bases and J by 0 bases, and 9 bases separated the two germline ends. Germline assignment: CDR1 LGHNA and CDR2 YSLEER.

The chain recombines TRBV28 with TRBJ2-7; TRBD1 aligns across 10 bases. The CDR3 is 12 amino acids. The germline CDR1 and CDR2 sequences are MDHEN and SYDVKM. The junction had 4 bases not matched to a gene; V was cut back by 8 bases and J by 6 bases. DNA for the CDR3: TGTGCCAGCCGGGACAGGGGTTTCGAGCAGTACTTC. Residues: CASRDRGFEQYF.

To note about this clone: A junction boundary mismatches the germline segment, possibly from a read error. The DNA for the CDR3 is TGTGCCAGCAACTTGCGGACAGGCAGTCCCCATACGCAGTATTTT. Amino acids: CASNLRTGSPHTQYF. The J gene is TRBJ2-3, the V gene TRBV5-6; 7 bases fit TRBD1. Germline-derived CDR1 and CDR2 are SGHDT and YYEEEE. CDR3 length: 15 amino acids.

This clone was seen just once. V is TRBV19 and J is TRBJ2-4; D is perhaps TRBD1 or TRBD2 (5 bases each). Trimming removed 7 bases from V and 1 base from J, with 11 bases in between. The CDR3 sequence is 14 residues long. Germline lookup yields CDR1 LNHDA and CDR2 SQIVND (reference sequence). The CDR3, as DNA: TGTGCCAGTACTCCTGAGGGGGCCAAAAACATTCAGTACTTC. Protein sequence: CASTPEGAKNIQYF. The variable domain in full, with the rest retrieved from reference TRBV19 and TRBJ2-4, is DGGITQSPKYLFRKEGQNVTLSCEQNLNHDAMYWYRQDPGQGLRLIYYSQIVNDFQKGDIAEGYSVSREKKESFPLTVTSAQKNPTAFYLCASTPEGAKNIQYFGAGTRLSVL.

This chain joins TRBV19 and TRBJ1-2, with D unresolved. The V and J ends lost 3 bases and 8 bases respectively, with 7 bases between them. Looked up from germline, CDR1 is LNHDA and CDR2 is SQIVND (reference sequence). The CDR3 is 11 residues long. The CDR3 sequence: CASSILGGYTF. The CDR3, as DNA: TGTGCCAGTAGTATTCTCGGGGGCTACACCTTC.

This sequence joins TRBV19 and TRBJ2-7, with D uncertain. CDR1 is LNHDA and CDR2 is SQIVND in the germline V gene (reference sequence). CDR3 size: 15 residues. Trimming removed 3 bases from V and 2 bases from J, with 14 bases in between. For the CDR3, the DNA is TGTGCCAGTAGTATTACAGCGTCCGGACCCTACGAGCAGTACTTC. It encodes CASSITASGPYEQYF.

The chain uses TRBV19 and TRBJ2-1, with 9 bases lining up with TRBD1. Looked up from germline, CDR1 is LNHDA and CDR2 is SQIVND (reference sequence). The CDR3 loop spans 13 amino acids. Trimming removed 8 bases from V and 16 bases from J; junction bases left unmatched: 15. The CDR3 region has the DNA TGTGCCAGTGCAAGCACAGGGGGCGTAATCGAATTCTTC. This translates into CASASTGGVIEFF.

The chain is built from TRBV12-5 and TRBJ2-1, with no clear D. The CDR3 length is 14 residues. Per germline, CDR1 LGHNT and CDR2 FRNRAP. CDR3 DNA sequence: TGTGCCGGTAGGTCAGACGCCTCCTACAATGAGCAGTTCTTC. This translates into CAGRSDASYNEQFF.

The chain is built from TRBV6-1 and TRBJ1-2; the D gene is possibly TRBD1 (5 bases). The V gene's germline CDR1 is MNHNS and CDR2 SASEGT. Trimming took off 11 bases at V and 2 bases at J, with 15 bases between the two ends. This CDR3 has 13 residues. The CDR3 DNA reads as TGTGCCGGGGCCCTGACCGAGAACTATGGCTACACCTTC. Residues: CAGALTENYGYTF.

This CDR3 is CASSRGVGNTEAFF. The CDR3 DNA reads as TGTGCCAGTAGTAGGGGAGTAGGGAACACTGAAGCTTTCTTT. V gene TRBV19 combines with J gene TRBJ1-1; D remains unclear. Per germline, CDR1 LNHDA and CDR2 SQIVND (reference sequence). The CDR3 runs to 14 residues. The V gene lost 4 bases and the J gene lost 1 base, with 10 bases spanning the gap. Filled out from reference TRBV19 and TRBJ1-1, the complete variable domain reads DGGITQSPKYLFRKEGQNVTLSCEQNLNHDAMYWYRQDPGQGLRLIYYSQIVNDFQKGDIAEGYSVSREKKESFPLTVTSAQKNPTAFYLCASSRGVGNTEAFFGQGTRLTVV.